A selection of T cell receptor beta chains follows, all from one sample in a study of vaccination and CD4 T cells after COVID-19. TCRdb recomputed calls from the PCR reads with MiXCR, one row per CDR3 protein. The data show 9,500 to 12,000 distinct CDR3 sequences, around 57% seen once. No antigen has been identified for these receptors. Sequencing input: CD4+ T cells from blood, cultured in vitro. The receptors derive from a human donor who had recovered from COVID-19. Both conserved end residues are part of each CDR3. D genes are given only for firm matches. Clone size appears in some rows only: once, few, many, or a class for an expanded clone.

d_call clone_size j_call v_call cdr3_aa
TRBD1 . TRBJ2-4 TRBV20-1 CSAPRGDRERAKNIQYF
. . TRBJ1-5 TRBV18 CASSPGTGNNQPQHF
TRBD1 . TRBJ1-2 TRBV2 CASSDLIVWDRGPPSYGYTF
TRBD2 . . TRBV7-9 CASSLAGGIYEQYF
TRBD1 . TRBJ1-2 TRBV19 CASNRQGIYGYTF
. . TRBJ1-1 TRBV7-9 CASSFRLNTEAFF
TRBD2 . TRBJ2-1 TRBV24-1 CATSDPGGDYNEQFF
. . TRBJ1-3 TRBV7-2 CASTQTAGWGNTIYF
TRBD2 . TRBJ2-5 TRBV6-1 CASSPGTSQETQYF
TRBD1 . TRBJ1-1 TRBV29-1 CSAPRGQGGTEAFF
TRBD2 . TRBJ2-3 TRBV29-1 CSGRTSGGAGDTQYF
. few TRBJ1-6 TRBV25-1 CASSDSTANSPLHF
TRBD1 few TRBJ2-2 TRBV20-1 CSARGGDRDTGELFF
. few TRBJ1-2 TRBV20-1 CSARDRQDGYTF
. . TRBJ2-1 TRBV7-9 CASSPGGRVGEQFF
. . TRBJ2-1 TRBV24-1 CATSDLCIGGRLDEQFF
. once TRBJ1-2 TRBV6-1 CATVQGARYGYTF
. few TRBJ1-1 TRBV19 CASSIAGGSGEAFF
TRBD2 once TRBJ2-3 TRBV10-1 CASSEGTRGGGGTQYF
. . TRBJ2-3 TRBV6-5 CASSYSSGGATDTQYF
TRBD1 . TRBJ1-2 TRBV7-9 CASSHRTGTENGYTF
. . TRBJ2-5 TRBV7-2 CASSLVAASQWETQYF
. few TRBJ2-6 TRBV28 CASRRGSSGANVLTF
. . TRBJ2-7 TRBV20-1 CSAASYEQYF
. . TRBJ1-2 TRBV6-4 CASRKSLVGGGYTF
. . TRBJ2-7 TRBV7-9 CASSLSRGANYEQYF
TRBD2 . TRBJ2-5 TRBV20-1 CSASNGGRAGETQYF
. . TRBJ2-3 TRBV6-5 CASSYRPGTDTQYF